A selection of T cell receptor beta chains follows, all from one sample in a study of blood T cell repertoires in COVID-19. Data came from immunoSEQ multiplex PCR; TCRdb stores just in-frame clones and leaves some out. The sample yields 130,000 to 150,000 clones, roughly 80% seen once. The specimen sequenced was peripheral blood. Source of these receptors: a man aged 50 to 60 with active or convalescent COVID-19. CDR3s leave out the opening cysteine and the closing phenylalanine or tryptophan.

v_call	j_call	cdr3_aa
TRBV15	TRBJ1-1	ATSRDYGASNTEAF
TRBV10-3	TRBJ1-5	AISADSHQPQH
TRBV14	TRBJ2-3	ASSRGGTDTQY
TRBV7-9	TRBJ1-4	ASSLDGEIGEKLF
TRBV6-5	TRBJ2-4	ASSYGSPGDIQY
TRBV11-2	TRBJ2-5	ASSRFGETQY
TRBV4-1	TRBJ2-1	ASSQPFQDEQF
TRBV18	TRBJ1-2	ASSPSQADGYT
TRBV3-1/TRBV3-2	TRBJ1-1	ASSQKSGFTEAF
TRBV3-1/TRBV3-2	TRBJ2-5	ASSQVGRREETQY
TRBV10-3	TRBJ1-6	AIGRTGERNNSPLH
TRBV3-1/TRBV3-2	TRBJ2-7	ASSPDPSGTYEQY
TRBV6-6	TRBJ1-6	ASSYPDRPLH
TRBV29-1	TRBJ2-7	SVGPGTYEQY
TRBV19	TRBJ2-5	ASSKNDRGRDETQY
TRBV11-2	TRBJ1-3	ASSSMVGSSGNTIY
TRBV7-2	TRBJ2-7	ASSLVLAGRLQY
TRBV28	TRBJ1-5	ASSQTRGSGQPQH
TRBV6-6	TRBJ2-4	ASSSDRRVTKNIQY
TRBV6-4	TRBJ2-7	ASRREVQY
TRBV7-2	TRBJ2-7	ASSSLDRYEQY
TRBV28	TRBJ1-3	ASSPMDSHSGNTIY
TRBV29-1	TRBJ2-5	SVMDRIQETQY
TRBV19	TRBJ1-5	ASSSGVNQPQH
TRBV27	TRBJ1-2	ASSPGTGKGYT
TRBV24-1	TRBJ1-5	ATSDPQGGNQPQH
TRBV25-1	TRBJ1-1	ASINRAGTEAF
TRBV12-1	TRBJ1-2	ASSIRTGVESYT
TRBV29-1	TRBJ2-5	SVELRGRAQETQY
TRBV7-3	TRBJ2-3	ASSLRDGRRADTQY
TRBV15	TRBJ2-5	ATSRPTGTSGQETQY
TRBV29-1	TRBJ2-5	SVEGGLAGFSGETQY
TRBV11-3	TRBJ2-2	ASSLRHTGELF